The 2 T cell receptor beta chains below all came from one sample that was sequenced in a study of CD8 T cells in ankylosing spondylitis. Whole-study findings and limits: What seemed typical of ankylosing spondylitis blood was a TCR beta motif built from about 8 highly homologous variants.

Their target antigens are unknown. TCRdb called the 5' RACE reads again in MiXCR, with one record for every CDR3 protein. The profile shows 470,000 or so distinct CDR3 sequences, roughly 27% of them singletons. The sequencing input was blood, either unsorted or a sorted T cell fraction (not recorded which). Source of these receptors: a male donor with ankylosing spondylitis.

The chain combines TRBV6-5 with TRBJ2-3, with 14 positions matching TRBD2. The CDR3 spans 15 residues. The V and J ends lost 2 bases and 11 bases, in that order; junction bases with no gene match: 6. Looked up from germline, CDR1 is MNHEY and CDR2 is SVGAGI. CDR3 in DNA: TGTGCCAGCAGTTACCAGGGACTAGCGGGAGTGAGGCAGTATTTT. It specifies CASSYQGLAGVRQYF.

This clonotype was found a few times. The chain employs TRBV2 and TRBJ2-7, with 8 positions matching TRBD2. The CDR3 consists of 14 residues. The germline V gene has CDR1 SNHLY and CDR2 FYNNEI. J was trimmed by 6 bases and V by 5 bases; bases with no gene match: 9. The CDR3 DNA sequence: TGTGCCAGCAGTCCGGGACTAGGATCTGGCGAGCAGTACTTC. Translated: CASSPGLGSGEQYF. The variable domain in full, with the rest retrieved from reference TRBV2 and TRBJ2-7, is EPEVTQTPSHQVTQMGQEVILRCVPISNHLYFYWYRQILGQKVEFLVSFYNNEISEKSEIFDDQFSVERPDGSNFTLKIRSTKLEDSAMYFCASSPGLGSGEQYFGPGTRLTVT.